This TCR beta chain was captured in a study of T cells in Graves' hyperthyroidism and ophthalmopathy. Pregnant or lactating patients were excluded, as were those with uncontrolled infection or other autoimmune disease. TCR beta CDR3 regions were amplified from RNA transcripts. TCR CDR3 regions were first amplified by RT-PCR with HTBI primers. TCRdb called the multiplex PCR reads again in MiXCR, with one record for every CDR3 protein. The profile shows hundreds of thousands of distinct CDR3 sequences, less than 15% of them singletons. Remarks on this clonotype: No antigen is known for it.

V shed 5 bases, J shed 5 bases, and the junction held 14 bases outside the gene matches. Germline lookup yields CDR1 LNHDA and CDR2 SQIVND (reference sequence). This CDR3 comprises 16 residues. Broader study findings: Appearing also in blood were most of the thyroid clonotypes expanded above 0.001.

The sample taken for sequencing was blood. This clonotype was sampled from a woman aged 18-35 years with Graves' hyperthyroidism. The chain is built from TRBV19 and TRBJ1-1; 7 bases are shared with TRBD1. The DNA for the CDR3 is TGTGCCAGTAGTCCAGGGTCCGACAGGGCGGGGACTGAAGCTTTCTTT. Protein: CASSPGSDRAGTEAFF.